This T cell receptor (beta chain) was retrieved from a study of blood T cell repertoires in COVID-19 (dated by TCRdb to about 2020). In terms of the full investigation: Collaborator samples came from the United States, Italy and Spain and covered acute and convalescent phases of COVID-19. The prospective study material was composed of cDNA or gDNA derived from T cells, B-cell-depleted T cells, or PBMCs. The repertoires were made available in a free public database intended to serve as a resource for research on the immune response to SARS-CoV-2. The dataset comprised deeply sampled blood TCRbeta repertoires from subjects exposed to, actively infected with, or recovered from COVID-19. Samples came from the ongoing ImmuneRACE study (first 160 participants) plus 1,254 subjects from 6 global collaborators. Where available, HLA class I and class II types were obtained from metadata supplied by the sample provider rather than from assay-based typing. A de-identified subject ID, COVID-19 status, age in years and sex were almost always included in the sample metadata. Overall study results and their limits: The amount of clinical and demographic metadata varied by source and participant and was provided uncurated.

TCRbeta CDR3 regions were amplified from genomic DNA using the immunoSEQ Assay, a bias-controlled multiplex PCR. The authors processed their data as follows. The number of nucleated cells in each sample was estimated by amplification of reference gene primers within the assay. Sequence reads were collapsed and filtered to measure the absolute abundance of every unique TCRbeta CDR3 rearrangement. For each sample, productive Simpson clonality was calculated as the square root of Simpson's diversity index across productive rearrangements. TCRdb stores this immuneACCESS table with in-frame sequences only. Part of the clones is absent; in the studies checked, under half of the shortfall reflects unresolved V genes, and no reason is known for the rest. That table is the source of V, J and clone size, and D and trimming were worked out from the DNA. The sample data list around 42,000 clones, and approximately 89% of these were observed just once. Clones ranked in the top ten supply roughly 3.6% of the sample.

The collaborating institutions used their own protocols to collect whole blood in K2EDTA tubes. Collaborator samples were shipped for TCRbeta analysis as frozen whole blood, isolated PBMCs, or DNA extracted from either sample type. The germline V gene yields ENHRY for CDR1 and SYGVKD for CDR2. The CDR3, cysteine through phenylalanine, is 12 amino acids long. Just CDR3 DNA is preserved here, 36 bases in frame from base 1. V is clipped by 6 bases and J by 3 bases, and the sequence between their germline boundaries is 9 bases long. Of note for this clone: Its recognized antigen is unknown. Per-base quality was not reported, and no clone a single base away is much larger than it.

The receptor chain draws on TRBV10-3 and TRBJ2-7; the D gene is perhaps TRBD1, from 6 matching bases. This clonotype was sampled from a human donor in a cohort sampled during active COVID-19. Sequencing input: peripheral blood. CDR3 reads: CAISEDSYEQYF. The nucleotide sequence reads as follows: TGTGCCATCAGCGAGGACAGCTACGAGCAGTACTTC.